Listed below are T cell receptor beta chains from one sample, sequenced in a study of cytomegalovirus exposure and HLA in healthy donors. Generated by immunoSEQ multiplex PCR, the TCRdb table keeps only in-frame clones and is missing some. Of approximately 150,000 clones listed, 65% to 80% are singletons. Sequenced material: PBMCs. These TCRs come from a male donor in good health and CMV-seronegative. CDR3s include the opening cysteine and the closing phenylalanine or tryptophan. D genes are given only for firm matches. A clone size is listed for some rows: how often the clone was seen (once, few, many), or a class if it is expanded.

j_call: TRBJ2-1; v_call: TRBV19; clone_size: .; d_call: .; cdr3_nt: TGTGCCAGTAGTACCGAACAGAACTCCTACAATGAGCAGTTCTTC; cdr3_aa: CASSTEQNSYNEQFF
j_call: TRBJ2-2; v_call: TRBV6-5; clone_size: few; d_call: TRBD2; cdr3_nt: TGTGCCAGCAGTTACCAGGGACTAGCGGGTTCTAGGGAGCTGTTTTTT; cdr3_aa: CASSYQGLAGSRELFF
j_call: TRBJ2-1; v_call: TRBV5-4; clone_size: .; d_call: .; cdr3_nt: TGTGCCAGCAGCTTGGCCTCTAGATTCCCGCTCTTC; cdr3_aa: CASSLASRFPLF
j_call: TRBJ2-7; v_call: TRBV27; clone_size: .; d_call: TRBD1; cdr3_nt: TGTGCCAGCAGTTCAGCCGGGACAGATTCCTACGAGCAGTACTTC; cdr3_aa: CASSSAGTDSYEQYF
j_call: TRBJ1-6; v_call: TRBV5-6; clone_size: .; d_call: .; cdr3_nt: TGTGCCAGCAGCTTGAAGGGGGAAGGGAATTCACCCCTCCACTTT; cdr3_aa: CASSLKGEGNSPLHF
j_call: TRBJ2-1; v_call: TRBV5-1; clone_size: few; d_call: .; cdr3_nt: TGCGCCAGCAGCTTGTACGGAGATGAGCAGTTCTTC; cdr3_aa: CASSLYGDEQFF
j_call: TRBJ1-1; v_call: TRBV29-1; clone_size: .; d_call: TRBD1; cdr3_nt: TGCAGCGTGGGACAGGGGTTGGCCACTGAAGCTTTCTTT; cdr3_aa: CSVGQGLATEAFF
j_call: TRBJ2-7; v_call: TRBV6-1; clone_size: .; d_call: .; cdr3_nt: TGTGCCAGCAGGAGGGCAGACTCCTACGAGCAGTACTTC; cdr3_aa: CASRRADSYEQYF
j_call: TRBJ2-1; v_call: TRBV5-1; clone_size: .; d_call: TRBD1; cdr3_nt: TGCGCCAGCAGCTCCCGTGGACAGGTGCTTTGGGGAGAGCAGTTCTTC; cdr3_aa: CASSSRGQVLWGEQFF
j_call: TRBJ1-1; v_call: TRBV18; clone_size: .; d_call: .; cdr3_nt: TGTGCCAGCTCACCACCCTTAAAAGGAGAGAACACTGAAGCTTTCTTT; cdr3_aa: CASSPPLKGENTEAFF
j_call: TRBJ2-1; v_call: TRBV18; clone_size: .; d_call: TRBD1; cdr3_nt: TGTGCCAGCTCAGAGGGACAGGACTTCAATGAGCAGTTCTTC; cdr3_aa: CASSEGQDFNEQFF
j_call: TRBJ2-2; v_call: TRBV19; clone_size: .; d_call: .; cdr3_nt: TGTGCCAGCAGTAGTAGCAACACCGGGGAGCTGTTTTTT; cdr3_aa: CASSSSNTGELFF
j_call: TRBJ2-1; v_call: TRBV27; clone_size: .; d_call: TRBD2; cdr3_nt: TGTGCCAGCTCGCCACTAGCGGGAGGCTACAATGAGCAGTTCTTC; cdr3_aa: CASSPLAGGYNEQFF
j_call: TRBJ1-4; v_call: TRBV7-9; clone_size: .; d_call: TRBD1; cdr3_nt: TGTGCCAGCAGCCCCCGGGGGGGGACAGGGACTGAAAAACTGTTTTTT; cdr3_aa: CASSPRGGTGTEKLFF
j_call: TRBJ2-3; v_call: TRBV4-1; clone_size: .; d_call: TRBD1; cdr3_nt: TGCGCCAGCAGTCAGACAGGGATGGATACGCAGTATTTT; cdr3_aa: CASSQTGMDTQYF
j_call: TRBJ1-6; v_call: TRBV6-4; clone_size: .; d_call: TRBD1; cdr3_nt: TGTGCCAGCAGTGAGGCAGGGGGAAACTCACCCCTCCACTTT; cdr3_aa: CASSEAGGNSPLHF
j_call: TRBJ1-2; v_call: TRBV23-1; clone_size: .; d_call: .; cdr3_nt: TGCGCCAGTGAGGGAAAAAGCAGGGGCCTTGACTATGGCTACACCTTC; cdr3_aa: CASEGKSRGLDYGYTF
j_call: TRBJ1-2; v_call: TRBV6-6; clone_size: .; d_call: TRBD1; cdr3_nt: TGTGCCAGCACCGGGACAGGGATTCTCCGTGGCTACACCTTC; cdr3_aa: CASTGTGILRGYTF
j_call: TRBJ1-2; v_call: TRBV5-1; clone_size: .; d_call: .; cdr3_nt: TGCGCCAGCAGCTTCGAACAGCCTTATGGCTACACCTTC; cdr3_aa: CASSFEQPYGYTF
j_call: TRBJ2-7; v_call: TRBV30; clone_size: once; d_call: TRBD1; cdr3_nt: TGTGCCTGGAGTGGGCAGGGGGCTTACGAGCAGTACTTC; cdr3_aa: CAWSGQGAYEQYF
j_call: TRBJ2-7; v_call: TRBV18; clone_size: .; d_call: .; cdr3_nt: TGTGCCAGCTCACGGGGCCCCTCCTACGAGCAGTACTTC; cdr3_aa: CASSRGPSYEQYF
j_call: TRBJ2-7; v_call: TRBV7-9; clone_size: .; d_call: .; cdr3_nt: TGTGCCAGCAGCTTAGAGGGGGGGCTACCCTACGAGCAGTACTTC; cdr3_aa: CASSLEGGLPYEQYF
j_call: TRBJ1-1; v_call: TRBV29-1; clone_size: few; d_call: .; cdr3_nt: TGCAGCGTTTCTAAAGGGGGGGAGAACACTGAAGCTTTCTTT; cdr3_aa: CSVSKGGENTEAFF
j_call: TRBJ1-6; v_call: TRBV7-3; clone_size: .; d_call: TRBD1; cdr3_nt: TGTGCCAGCAGCACACAGGGGACGAATTCACCCCTCCACTTT; cdr3_aa: CASSTQGTNSPLHF
j_call: TRBJ2-7; v_call: TRBV19; clone_size: .; d_call: .; cdr3_nt: TGTGCCAGTAGTATTCCTGGGACTGAGAGGGAGCAGTACTTC; cdr3_aa: CASSIPGTEREQYF
j_call: TRBJ1-2; v_call: TRBV28; clone_size: .; d_call: .; cdr3_nt: TGTGCCAGCAGTTTAGCGGGGAAGTCTAACTATGGCTACACCTTC; cdr3_aa: CASSLAGKSNYGYTF
j_call: TRBJ2-5; v_call: TRBV5-1; clone_size: .; d_call: .; cdr3_nt: TGCGCCAGCAGCCCGCTCGGGACACCTGAAGAGACCCAGTACTTC; cdr3_aa: CASSPLGTPEETQYF
j_call: TRBJ1-6; v_call: TRBV14; clone_size: .; d_call: .; cdr3_nt: TGTGCCAGCAGCCATCCCCTCGGCGAGCGACACTTT; cdr3_aa: CASSHPLGERHF
j_call: TRBJ1-2; v_call: TRBV7-9; clone_size: .; d_call: .; cdr3_nt: TGTGCCGGATCGAGGGTTGACTATGGCTACACCTTC; cdr3_aa: CAGSRVDYGYTF
j_call: TRBJ2-2; v_call: TRBV2; clone_size: .; d_call: TRBD1; cdr3_nt: TGTGCCAGCAGGGACAGGGTCAATTCCGGGGAGCTGTTTTTT; cdr3_aa: CASRDRVNSGELFF
j_call: TRBJ1-2; v_call: TRBV2; clone_size: .; d_call: TRBD1; cdr3_nt: TGTGCCAGCAGTTGGGACAGGGAGGGATATGGCTACACCTTC; cdr3_aa: CASSWDREGYGYTF
j_call: TRBJ1-1; v_call: TRBV7-6; clone_size: .; d_call: TRBD1; cdr3_nt: TGTGCCAGCAGCTTGACAGGGGGGGCCACTGAAGCTTTCTTT; cdr3_aa: CASSLTGGATEAFF
j_call: TRBJ2-2; v_call: TRBV28; clone_size: .; d_call: TRBD2; cdr3_nt: TGTGCCACACGCGGTAGCGGGAGTATAGACACCGGGGAGCTGTTTTTT; cdr3_aa: CATRGSGSIDTGELFF
j_call: TRBJ2-3; v_call: TRBV19; clone_size: .; d_call: TRBD2; cdr3_nt: TGTGCCAGCGCTAGTGGGTCGGAACTAGCGGGAGTGGAGAATACGCAGTATTTT; cdr3_aa: CASASGSELAGVENTQYF
j_call: TRBJ1-1; v_call: TRBV28; clone_size: few; d_call: TRBD1; cdr3_nt: TGTGCCAGCAGTTTCCAAAGACAGGGAATAAACACTGAAGCTTTCTTT; cdr3_aa: CASSFQRQGINTEAFF
j_call: TRBJ2-3; v_call: TRBV5-6; clone_size: .; d_call: .; cdr3_nt: TGTGCCAGCAGCTTGGATTGGGTAGGAGAAAGAAATACGCAGTATTTT; cdr3_aa: CASSLDWVGERNTQYF
j_call: TRBJ1-5; v_call: TRBV5-1; clone_size: .; d_call: TRBD1; cdr3_nt: TGCGCCAGCAGCTTGGAGGGGGCCCCCAATCAGCCCCAGCATTTT; cdr3_aa: CASSLEGAPNQPQHF
j_call: TRBJ2-4; v_call: TRBV7-2; clone_size: few; d_call: TRBD1; cdr3_nt: TGTGCCAGCAGCCCTGAGGGGCCGGGACAGCAGTACTTC; cdr3_aa: CASSPEGPGQQYF
j_call: TRBJ2-3; v_call: TRBV4-3; clone_size: .; d_call: .; cdr3_nt: TGCGCCAGCAGCCAAGACGGACTGGCGGGCACAGATACGCAGTATTTT; cdr3_aa: CASSQDGLAGTDTQYF
j_call: TRBJ2-7; v_call: TRBV4-3; clone_size: .; d_call: TRBD2; cdr3_nt: TGCGCCAGCAGCCAAAGGGTCCGGTCTAGCGGGAGTTACGAGCAGTACTTC; cdr3_aa: CASSQRVRSSGSYEQYF
j_call: TRBJ1-4; v_call: TRBV27; clone_size: .; d_call: TRBD1; cdr3_nt: TGTGCCAGTAAGGGGGCTGGCCTTAATGAAAAACTGTTTTTT; cdr3_aa: CASKGAGLNEKLFF
j_call: TRBJ2-4; v_call: TRBV11-2; clone_size: .; d_call: .; cdr3_nt: TGTGCCAGCAGCTTATACCGGACACCCTTAGCCAAAAACATTCAGTACTTC; cdr3_aa: CASSLYRTPLAKNIQYF
j_call: TRBJ2-7; v_call: TRBV7-9; clone_size: .; d_call: TRBD2; cdr3_nt: TGTGCCAGCAGCTTAGGGGACGGGAGGGCCTTTTCGAAGCAGTACTTC; cdr3_aa: CASSLGDGRAFSKQYF
j_call: TRBJ1-1; v_call: TRBV27; clone_size: .; d_call: TRBD1; cdr3_nt: TGTGCCAGCAGTCCACGGACAGGGGGCGTGGGCACTGAAGCTTTCTTT; cdr3_aa: CASSPRTGGVGTEAFF
j_call: TRBJ1-1; v_call: TRBV2; clone_size: .; d_call: .; cdr3_nt: TGTGCCAGCAGTGAAGCCACAGGGAGGGACACTGAAGCTTTCTTT; cdr3_aa: CASSEATGRDTEAFF
j_call: TRBJ1-2; v_call: TRBV11-2; clone_size: .; d_call: .; cdr3_nt: TGTGCCAGCAGCTTAGGTACAGGGCCTAACTATGGCTACACCTTC; cdr3_aa: CASSLGTGPNYGYTF
j_call: TRBJ2-7; v_call: TRBV27; clone_size: .; d_call: TRBD1; cdr3_nt: TGTGCCAGCAGTTTACAGGGGACAGGGGATTACGAGCAGTACTTC; cdr3_aa: CASSLQGTGDYEQYF
j_call: TRBJ2-3; v_call: TRBV4-2; clone_size: .; d_call: TRBD2; cdr3_nt: TGTGCCAGCAGCCAAGATTCCAGCGGGGGGTTTCGCACAGATACGCAGTATTTT; cdr3_aa: CASSQDSSGGFRTDTQYF
j_call: TRBJ2-7; v_call: TRBV7-2; clone_size: few; d_call: .; cdr3_nt: TGTGCCAGCAGCTTTTTAGCCGGCGAGCAGTACTTC; cdr3_aa: CASSFLAGEQYF
j_call: TRBJ1-6; v_call: TRBV6-6; clone_size: .; d_call: .; cdr3_nt: TGTGCCAGCAGTCCCCGCCGGGGGAATTCACCCCTCCACTTT; cdr3_aa: CASSPRRGNSPLHF
j_call: TRBJ1-2; v_call: TRBV5-4; clone_size: .; d_call: .; cdr3_nt: TGTGCCAGCAGCCACCGGGAAGTAACTGGCTACACCTTC; cdr3_aa: CASSHREVTGYTF
j_call: TRBJ2-2; v_call: TRBV19; clone_size: .; d_call: TRBD1; cdr3_nt: TGTGCCAGTAGTAGACAGGGATCGAACACCGGGGAGCTGTTTTTT; cdr3_aa: CASSRQGSNTGELFF
j_call: TRBJ1-1; v_call: TRBV5-8; clone_size: .; d_call: TRBD1; cdr3_nt: TGTGCCAGCAGCTTGTATTTCCTCAGGCAGGGGGCCACTGAAGCTTTCTTT; cdr3_aa: CASSLYFLRQGATEAFF